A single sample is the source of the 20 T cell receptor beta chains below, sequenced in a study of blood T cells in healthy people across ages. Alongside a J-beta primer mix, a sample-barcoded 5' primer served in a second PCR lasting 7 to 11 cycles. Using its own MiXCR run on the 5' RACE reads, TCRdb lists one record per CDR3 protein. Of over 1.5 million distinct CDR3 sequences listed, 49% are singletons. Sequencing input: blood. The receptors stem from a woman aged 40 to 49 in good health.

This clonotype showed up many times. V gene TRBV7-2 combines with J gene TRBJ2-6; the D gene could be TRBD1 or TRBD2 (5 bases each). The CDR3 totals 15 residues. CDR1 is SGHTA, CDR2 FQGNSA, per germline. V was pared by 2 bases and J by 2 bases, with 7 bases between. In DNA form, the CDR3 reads TGTGCCAGCAGCTTAAAGGGACCTGGGGCCAACGTCCTGACTTTC. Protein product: CASSLKGPGANVLTF.

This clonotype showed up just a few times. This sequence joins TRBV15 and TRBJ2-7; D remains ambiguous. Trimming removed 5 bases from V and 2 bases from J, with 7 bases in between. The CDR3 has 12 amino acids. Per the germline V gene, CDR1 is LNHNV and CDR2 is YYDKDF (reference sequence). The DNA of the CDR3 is TGTGCCACCAGCGACGGTCCCTACGAGCAGTACTTC. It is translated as CATSDGPYEQYF. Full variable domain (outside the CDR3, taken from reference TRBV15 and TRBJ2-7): DAMVIQNPRYQVTQFGKPVTLSCSQTLNHNVMYWYQQKSSQAPKLLFHYYDKDFNNEADTPDNFQSRRPNTSFCFLDIRSPGLGDTAMYLCATSDGPYEQYFGPGTRLTVT.

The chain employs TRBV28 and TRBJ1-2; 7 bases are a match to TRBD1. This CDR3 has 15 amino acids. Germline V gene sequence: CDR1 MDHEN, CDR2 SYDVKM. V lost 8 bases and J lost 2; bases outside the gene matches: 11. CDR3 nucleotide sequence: TGTGCCAGCCGACAAACAGGGGCCTGGAACTATGGCTACACCTTC. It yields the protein CASRQTGAWNYGYTF.

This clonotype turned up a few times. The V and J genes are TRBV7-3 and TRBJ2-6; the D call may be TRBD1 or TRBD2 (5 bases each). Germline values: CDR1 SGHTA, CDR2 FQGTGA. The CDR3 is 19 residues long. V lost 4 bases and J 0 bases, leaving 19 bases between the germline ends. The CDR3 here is CASSSRSGRLVSGANVLTF. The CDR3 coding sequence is TGTGCCAGCAGCTCCAGGTCGGGACGTTTAGTCTCTGGGGCCAACGTCCTGACTTTC. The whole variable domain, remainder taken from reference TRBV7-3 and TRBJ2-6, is GAGVSQTPSNKVTEKGKYVELRCDPISGHTALYWYRQSLGQGPEFLIYFQGTGAADDSGLPNDRFFAVRPEGSVSTLKIQRTERGDSAVYLCASSSRSGRLVSGANVLTFGAGSRLTVL.

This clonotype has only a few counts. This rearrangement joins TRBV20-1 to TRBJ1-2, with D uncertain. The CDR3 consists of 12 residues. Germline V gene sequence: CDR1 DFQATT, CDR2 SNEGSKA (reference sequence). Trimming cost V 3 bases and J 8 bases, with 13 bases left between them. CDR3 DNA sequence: TGCAGTGCTAGGAGAGACCCCGGGGGCTACACCTTC. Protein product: CSARRDPGGYTF.

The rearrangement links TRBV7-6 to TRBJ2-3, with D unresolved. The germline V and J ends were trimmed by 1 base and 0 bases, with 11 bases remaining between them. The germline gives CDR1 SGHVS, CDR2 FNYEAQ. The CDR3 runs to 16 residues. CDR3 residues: CASSLVAYASTDTQYF. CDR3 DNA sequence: TGTGCCAGCAGCTTAGTGGCTTACGCAAGCACAGATACGCAGTATTTT.

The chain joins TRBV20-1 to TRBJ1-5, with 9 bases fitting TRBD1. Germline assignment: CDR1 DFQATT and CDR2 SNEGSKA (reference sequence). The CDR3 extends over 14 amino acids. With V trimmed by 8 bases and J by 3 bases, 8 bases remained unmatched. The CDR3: CSSSTGGINQPQHF. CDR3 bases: TGCAGTTCATCGACAGGGGGGATCAATCAGCCCCAGCATTTT.

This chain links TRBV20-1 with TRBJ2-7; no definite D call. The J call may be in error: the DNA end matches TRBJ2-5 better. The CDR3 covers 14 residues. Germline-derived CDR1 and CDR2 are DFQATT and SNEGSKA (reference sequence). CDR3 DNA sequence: TGCAGTGCTAGTTGTGGGAAGGCCGGGGAGACCCAGTACTTC. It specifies CSASCGKAGETQYF.

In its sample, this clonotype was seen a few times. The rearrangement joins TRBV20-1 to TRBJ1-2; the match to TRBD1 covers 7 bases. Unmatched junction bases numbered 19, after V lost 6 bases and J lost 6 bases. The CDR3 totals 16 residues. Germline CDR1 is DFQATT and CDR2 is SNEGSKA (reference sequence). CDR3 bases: TGCAGTGCGAGAAAGACAGGGTCCCCCAGTGGTGATGGCTACACCTTC. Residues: CSARKTGSPSGDGYTF.

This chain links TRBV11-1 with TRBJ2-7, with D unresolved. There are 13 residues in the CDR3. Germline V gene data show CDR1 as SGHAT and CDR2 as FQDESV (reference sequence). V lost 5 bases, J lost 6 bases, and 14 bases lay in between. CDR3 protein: CASSPAGFGEQYF. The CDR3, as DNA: TGTGCCAGCAGCCCGGCCGGTTTTGGCGAGCAGTACTTC.

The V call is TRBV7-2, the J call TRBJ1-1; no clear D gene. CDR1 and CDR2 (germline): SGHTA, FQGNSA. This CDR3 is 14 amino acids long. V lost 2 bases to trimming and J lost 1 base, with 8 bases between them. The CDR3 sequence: CASSLYLPNTEAFF. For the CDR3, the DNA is TGTGCCAGCAGCTTATACCTCCCGAACACTGAAGCTTTCTTT.

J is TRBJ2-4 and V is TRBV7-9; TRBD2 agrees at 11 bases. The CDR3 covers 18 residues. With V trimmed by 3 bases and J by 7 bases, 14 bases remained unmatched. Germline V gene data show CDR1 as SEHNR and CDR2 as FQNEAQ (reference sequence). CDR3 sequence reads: CASSLHRSGGARVNIQYF. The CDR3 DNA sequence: TGTGCCAGCAGCTTGCACCGTAGCGGGGGGGCACGAGTTAACATTCAGTACTTC.

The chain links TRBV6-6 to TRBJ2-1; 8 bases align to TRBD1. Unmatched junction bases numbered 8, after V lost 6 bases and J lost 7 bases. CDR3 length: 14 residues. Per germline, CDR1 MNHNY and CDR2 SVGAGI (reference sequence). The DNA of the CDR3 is TGTGCCAGCAGGCCAGGACAGGGCCCAAATGAGCAGTTCTTC. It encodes CASRPGQGPNEQFF.

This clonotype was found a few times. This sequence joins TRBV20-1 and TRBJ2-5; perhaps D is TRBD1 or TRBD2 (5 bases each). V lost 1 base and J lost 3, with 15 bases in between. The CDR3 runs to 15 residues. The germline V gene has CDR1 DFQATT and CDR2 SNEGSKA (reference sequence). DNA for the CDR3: TGCAGTGCTAGAGGCCAGGGACCCAAGAAAGAGACCCAGTACTTC. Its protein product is CSARGQGPKKETQYF.

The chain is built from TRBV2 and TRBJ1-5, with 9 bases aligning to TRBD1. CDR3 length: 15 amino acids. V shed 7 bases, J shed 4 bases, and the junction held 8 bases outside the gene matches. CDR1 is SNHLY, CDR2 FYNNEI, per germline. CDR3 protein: CASNGQGRKNQPQHF. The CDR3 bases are TGTGCCAGCAATGGACAGGGGAGAAAGAATCAGCCCCAGCATTTT.

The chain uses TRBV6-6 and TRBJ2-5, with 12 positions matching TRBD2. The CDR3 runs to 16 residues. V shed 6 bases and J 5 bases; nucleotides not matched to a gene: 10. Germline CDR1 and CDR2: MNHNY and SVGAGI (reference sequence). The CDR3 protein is CASRTPRTSGVETQYF. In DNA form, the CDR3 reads TGTGCCAGCAGAACGCCACGGACTAGCGGGGTGGAGACCCAGTACTTC.

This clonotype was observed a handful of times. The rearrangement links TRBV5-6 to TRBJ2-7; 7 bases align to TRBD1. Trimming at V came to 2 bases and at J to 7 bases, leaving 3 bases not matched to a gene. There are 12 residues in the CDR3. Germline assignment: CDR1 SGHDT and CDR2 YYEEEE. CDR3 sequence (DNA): TGTGCCAGCAGCTTTGACAGGGTAGAGCAGTACTTC. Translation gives CASSFDRVEQYF.

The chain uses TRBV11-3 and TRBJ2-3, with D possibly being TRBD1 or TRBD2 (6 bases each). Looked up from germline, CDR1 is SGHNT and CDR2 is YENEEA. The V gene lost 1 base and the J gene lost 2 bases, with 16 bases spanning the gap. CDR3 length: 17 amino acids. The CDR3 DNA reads TGTGCCAGCAGCTTAGGTGTGACGGGGGCCACCACAGATACGCAGTATTTT. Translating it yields CASSLGVTGATTDTQYF.

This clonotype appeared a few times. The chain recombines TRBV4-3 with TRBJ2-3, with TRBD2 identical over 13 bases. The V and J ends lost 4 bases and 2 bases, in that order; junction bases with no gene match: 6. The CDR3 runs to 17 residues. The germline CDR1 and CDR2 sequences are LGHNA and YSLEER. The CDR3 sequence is CASSRGLAGANTDTQYF. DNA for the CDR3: TGCGCCAGCAGCCGAGGACTAGCGGGGGCAAACACAGATACGCAGTATTTT.

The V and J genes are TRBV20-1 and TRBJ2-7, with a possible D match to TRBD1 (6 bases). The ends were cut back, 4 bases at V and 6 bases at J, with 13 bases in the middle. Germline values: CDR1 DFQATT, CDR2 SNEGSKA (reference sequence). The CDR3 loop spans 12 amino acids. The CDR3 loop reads CSANRATVEQYF. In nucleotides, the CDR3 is TGCAGTGCTAACAGGGCGACGGTCGAGCAGTACTTC.